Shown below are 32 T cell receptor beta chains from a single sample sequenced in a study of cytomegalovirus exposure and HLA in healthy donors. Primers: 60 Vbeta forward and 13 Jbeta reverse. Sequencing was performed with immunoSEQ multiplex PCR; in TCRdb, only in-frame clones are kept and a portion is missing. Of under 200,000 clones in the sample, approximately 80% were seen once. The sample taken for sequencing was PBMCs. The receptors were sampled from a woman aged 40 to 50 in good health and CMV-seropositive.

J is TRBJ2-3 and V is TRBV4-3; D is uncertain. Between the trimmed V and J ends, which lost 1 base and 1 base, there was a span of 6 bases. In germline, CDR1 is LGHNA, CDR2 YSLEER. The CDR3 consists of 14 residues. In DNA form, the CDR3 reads TGCGCCAGCAGCCAAGCAGGTGGCACAGATACGCAGTATTTT. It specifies CASSQAGGTDTQYF.

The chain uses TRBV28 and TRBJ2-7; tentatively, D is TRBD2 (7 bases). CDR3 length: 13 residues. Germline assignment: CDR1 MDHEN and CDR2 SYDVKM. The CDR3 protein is CAVGGASSYEQYF. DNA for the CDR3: TGTGCAGTAGGGGGGGCCAGCTCCTACGAGCAGTACTTC. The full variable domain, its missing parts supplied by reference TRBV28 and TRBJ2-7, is DVKVTQSSRYLVKRTGEKVFLECVQDMDHENMFWYRQDPGLGLRLIYFSYDVKMKEKGDIPEGYSVSREKKERFSLILESASTNQTSMYLCAVGGASSYEQYFGPGTRLTVT.

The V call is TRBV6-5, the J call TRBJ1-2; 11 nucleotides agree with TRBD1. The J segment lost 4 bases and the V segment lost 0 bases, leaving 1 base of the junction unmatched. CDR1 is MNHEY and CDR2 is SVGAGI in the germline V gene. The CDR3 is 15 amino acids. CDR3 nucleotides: TGTGCCAGCAGTTACTCGGGACAGGGGGGCTATGGCTACACCTTC. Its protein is CASSYSGQGGYGYTF.

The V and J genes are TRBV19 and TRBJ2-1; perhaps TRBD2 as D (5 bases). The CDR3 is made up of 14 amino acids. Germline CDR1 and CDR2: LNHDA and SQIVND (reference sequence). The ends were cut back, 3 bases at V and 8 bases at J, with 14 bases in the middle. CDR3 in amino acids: CASSIGLAADEQFF. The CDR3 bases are TGTGCCAGTAGTATTGGGCTAGCCGCGGATGAGCAGTTCTTC.

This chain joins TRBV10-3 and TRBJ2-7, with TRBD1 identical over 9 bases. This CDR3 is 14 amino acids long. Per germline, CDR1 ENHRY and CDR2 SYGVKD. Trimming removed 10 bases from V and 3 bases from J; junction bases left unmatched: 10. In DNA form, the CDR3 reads TGTGCCACCCAGGACGCGACAGGGGGCTACGAGCAGTACTTC. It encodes CATQDATGGYEQYF.

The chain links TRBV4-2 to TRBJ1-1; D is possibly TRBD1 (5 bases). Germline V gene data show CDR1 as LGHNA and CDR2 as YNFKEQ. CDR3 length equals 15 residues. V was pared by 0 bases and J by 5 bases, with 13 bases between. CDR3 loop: CASSQEGPGETEAFF. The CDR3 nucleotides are TGTGCCAGCAGCCAAGAGGGTCCGGGGGAGACTGAAGCTTTCTTT.

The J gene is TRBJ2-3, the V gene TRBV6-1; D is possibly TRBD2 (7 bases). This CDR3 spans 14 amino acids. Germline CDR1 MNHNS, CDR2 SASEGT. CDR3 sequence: CAQGGGVGTDTQYF. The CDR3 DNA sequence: TGTGCACAAGGGGGGGGTGTCGGCACAGATACGCAGTATTTT.

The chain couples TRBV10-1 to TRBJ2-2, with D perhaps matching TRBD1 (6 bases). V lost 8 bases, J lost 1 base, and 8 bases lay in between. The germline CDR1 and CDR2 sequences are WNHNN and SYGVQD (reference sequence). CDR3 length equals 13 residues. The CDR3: CASAGENTGELFF. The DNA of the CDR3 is TGCGCCAGCGCAGGGGAGAACACCGGGGAGCTGTTTTTT.

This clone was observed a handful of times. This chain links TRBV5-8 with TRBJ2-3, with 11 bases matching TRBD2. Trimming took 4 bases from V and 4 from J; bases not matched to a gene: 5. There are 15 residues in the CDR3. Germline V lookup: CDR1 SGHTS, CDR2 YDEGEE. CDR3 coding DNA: TGTGCCAGCAGCGCTCTAGCGGGGGGCCCAGATACGCAGTATTTT. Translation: CASSALAGGPDTQYF.

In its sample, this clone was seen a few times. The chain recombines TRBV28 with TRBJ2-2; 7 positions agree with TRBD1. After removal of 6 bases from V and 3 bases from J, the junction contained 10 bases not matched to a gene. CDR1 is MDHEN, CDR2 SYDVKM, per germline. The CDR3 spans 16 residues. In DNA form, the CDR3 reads TGTGCCAGCAGAGAAATCCGGGACAGCTACACCGGGGAGCTGTTTTTT. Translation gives CASREIRDSYTGELFF.

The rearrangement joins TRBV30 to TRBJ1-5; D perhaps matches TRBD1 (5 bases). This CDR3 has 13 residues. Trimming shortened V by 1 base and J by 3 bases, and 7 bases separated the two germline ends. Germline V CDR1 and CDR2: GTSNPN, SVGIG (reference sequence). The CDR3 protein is CAWSATVNQPQHF. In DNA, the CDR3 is TGTGCCTGGAGTGCGACAGTCAATCAGCCCCAGCATTTT.

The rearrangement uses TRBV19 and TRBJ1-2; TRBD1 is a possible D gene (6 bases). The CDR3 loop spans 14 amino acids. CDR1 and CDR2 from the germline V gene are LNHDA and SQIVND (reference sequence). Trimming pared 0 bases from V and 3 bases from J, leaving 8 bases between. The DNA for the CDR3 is TGTGCCAGTAGTATAGAACCAGGGGACTATGGCTACACCTTC. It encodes CASSIEPGDYGYTF.

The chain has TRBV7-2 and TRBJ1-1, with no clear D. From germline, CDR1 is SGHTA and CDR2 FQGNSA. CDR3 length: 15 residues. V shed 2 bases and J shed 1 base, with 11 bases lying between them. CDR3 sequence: CASSLNIRGNTEAFF. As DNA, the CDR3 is TGTGCCAGCAGCTTAAATATCAGAGGGAACACTGAAGCTTTCTTT.

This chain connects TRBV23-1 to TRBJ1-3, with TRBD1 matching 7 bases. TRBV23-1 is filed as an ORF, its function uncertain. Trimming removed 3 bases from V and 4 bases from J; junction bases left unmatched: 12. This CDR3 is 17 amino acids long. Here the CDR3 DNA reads TGCGCCAGCAGTCACCCCCCCCTCGAAGGGGGCGGAAACACCATATATTTT. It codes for CASSHPPLEGGGNTIYF.

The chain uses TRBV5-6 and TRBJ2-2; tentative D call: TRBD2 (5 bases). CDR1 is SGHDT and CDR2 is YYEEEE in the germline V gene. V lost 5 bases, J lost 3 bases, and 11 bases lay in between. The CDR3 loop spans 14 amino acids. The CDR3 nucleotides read TGTGCCAGCAGTCGGGGAGAGTACACCGGGGAGCTGTTTTTT. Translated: CASSRGEYTGELFF.

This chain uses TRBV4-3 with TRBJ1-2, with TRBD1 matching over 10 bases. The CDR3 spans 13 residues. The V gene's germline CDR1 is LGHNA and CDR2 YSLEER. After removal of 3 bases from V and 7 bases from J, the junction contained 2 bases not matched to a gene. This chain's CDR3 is CASSQTGGGGYTF. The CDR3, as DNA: TGCGCCAGCAGCCAGACAGGGGGCGGTGGCTACACCTTC.

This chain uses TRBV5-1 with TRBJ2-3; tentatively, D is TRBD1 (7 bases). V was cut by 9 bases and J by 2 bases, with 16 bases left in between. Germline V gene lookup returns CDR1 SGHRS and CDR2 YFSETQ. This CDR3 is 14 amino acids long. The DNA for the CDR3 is TGCGCCACCGCGGGGACAGCACTCACAGATACGCAGTATTTT. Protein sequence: CATAGTALTDTQYF.

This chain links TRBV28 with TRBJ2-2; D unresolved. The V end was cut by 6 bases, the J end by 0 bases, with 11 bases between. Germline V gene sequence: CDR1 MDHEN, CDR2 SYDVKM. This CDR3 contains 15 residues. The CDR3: CASRSGQANTGELFF. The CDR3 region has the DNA TGTGCCAGCAGGTCTGGCCAGGCGAACACCGGGGAGCTGTTTTTT.

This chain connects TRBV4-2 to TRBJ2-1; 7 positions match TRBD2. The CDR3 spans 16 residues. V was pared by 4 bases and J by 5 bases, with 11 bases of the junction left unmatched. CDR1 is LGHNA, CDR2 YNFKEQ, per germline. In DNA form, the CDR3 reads TGTGCCAGCAGCCGAACGGAGGGCAGCGGGGACAATGAGCAGTTCTTC. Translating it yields CASSRTEGSGDNEQFF.

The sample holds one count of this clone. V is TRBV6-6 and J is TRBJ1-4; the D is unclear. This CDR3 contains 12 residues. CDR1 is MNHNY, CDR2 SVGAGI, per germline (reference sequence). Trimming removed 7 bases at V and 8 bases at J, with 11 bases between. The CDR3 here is CASMVEEEKLFF. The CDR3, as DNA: TGTGCCAGCATGGTAGAGGAGGAAAAACTGTTTTTT.

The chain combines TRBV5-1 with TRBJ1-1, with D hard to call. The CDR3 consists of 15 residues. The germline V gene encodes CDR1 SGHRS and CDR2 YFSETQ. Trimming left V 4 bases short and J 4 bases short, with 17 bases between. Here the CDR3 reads CASSPESPRGTEAFF. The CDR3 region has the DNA TGCGCCAGCAGCCCTGAAAGCCCCCGGGGCACTGAAGCTTTCTTT.

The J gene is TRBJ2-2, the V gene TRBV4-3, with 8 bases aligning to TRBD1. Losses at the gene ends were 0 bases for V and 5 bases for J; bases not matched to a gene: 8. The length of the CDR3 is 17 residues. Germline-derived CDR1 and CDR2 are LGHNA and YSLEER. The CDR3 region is CASSQDLQGVYTGELFF. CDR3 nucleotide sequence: TGCGCCAGCAGCCAAGACTTACAGGGGGTTTATACCGGGGAGCTGTTTTTT.

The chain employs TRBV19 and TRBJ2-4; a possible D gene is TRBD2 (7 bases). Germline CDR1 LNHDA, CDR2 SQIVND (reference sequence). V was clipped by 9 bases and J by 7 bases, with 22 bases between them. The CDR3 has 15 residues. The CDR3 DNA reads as TGTGCCAGCCCCGCTCGGGGGGCAGGGAAGAACATTCAGTACTTC. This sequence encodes CASPARGAGKNIQYF.

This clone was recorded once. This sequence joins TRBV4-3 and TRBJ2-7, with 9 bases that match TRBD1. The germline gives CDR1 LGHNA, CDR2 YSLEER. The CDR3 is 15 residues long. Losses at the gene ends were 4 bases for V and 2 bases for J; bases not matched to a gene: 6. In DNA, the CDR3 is TGCGCCAGCAGCCCCTGGGGGACAGGGCCCTACGAGCAGTACTTC. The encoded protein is CASSPWGTGPYEQYF.

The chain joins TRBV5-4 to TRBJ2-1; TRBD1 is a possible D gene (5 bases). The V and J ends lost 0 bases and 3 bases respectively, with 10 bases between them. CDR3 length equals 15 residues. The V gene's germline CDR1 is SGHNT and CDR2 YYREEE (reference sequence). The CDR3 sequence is CASSLAQGNYNEQFF. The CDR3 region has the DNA TGTGCCAGCAGCTTGGCCCAGGGAAACTACAATGAGCAGTTCTTC. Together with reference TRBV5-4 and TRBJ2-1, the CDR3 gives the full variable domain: ETGVTQSPTHLIKTRGQQVTLRCSSQSGHNTVSWYQQALGQGPQFIFQYYREEENGRGNFPPRFSGLQFPNYSSELNVNALELDDSALYLCASSLAQGNYNEQFFGPGTRLTVL.

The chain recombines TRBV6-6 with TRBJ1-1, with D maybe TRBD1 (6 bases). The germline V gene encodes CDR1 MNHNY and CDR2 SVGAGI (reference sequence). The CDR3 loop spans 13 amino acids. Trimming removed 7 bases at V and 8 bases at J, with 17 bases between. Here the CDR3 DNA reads TGTGCCAGCACTAACGCCCAGGGGCAGGAAGCTTTCTTT. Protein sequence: CASTNAQGQEAFF.

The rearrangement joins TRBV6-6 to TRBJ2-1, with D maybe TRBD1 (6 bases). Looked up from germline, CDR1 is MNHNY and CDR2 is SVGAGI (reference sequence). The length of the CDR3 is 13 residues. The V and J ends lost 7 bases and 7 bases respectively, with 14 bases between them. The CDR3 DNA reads TGTGCCAGCAACCACAGGGATTTTAATGAGCAGTTCTTC. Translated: CASNHRDFNEQFF.

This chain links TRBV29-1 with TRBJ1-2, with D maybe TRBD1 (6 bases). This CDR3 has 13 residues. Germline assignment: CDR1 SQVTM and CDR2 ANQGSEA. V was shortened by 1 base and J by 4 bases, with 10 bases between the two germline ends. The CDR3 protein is CSVEVGAGYGYTF. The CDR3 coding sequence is TGCAGCGTTGAAGTGGGGGCCGGCTATGGCTACACCTTC.

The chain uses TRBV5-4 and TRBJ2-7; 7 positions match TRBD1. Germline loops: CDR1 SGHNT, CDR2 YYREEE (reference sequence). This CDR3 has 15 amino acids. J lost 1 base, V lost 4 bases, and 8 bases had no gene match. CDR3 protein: CASSRGTAVSYEQYF. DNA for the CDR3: TGTGCCAGCAGCCGAGGGACAGCCGTTTCCTACGAGCAGTACTTC. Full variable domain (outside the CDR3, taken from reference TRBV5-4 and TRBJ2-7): ETGVTQSPTHLIKTRGQQVTLRCSSQSGHNTVSWYQQALGQGPQFIFQYYREEENGRGNFPPRFSGLQFPNYSSELNVNALELDDSALYLCASSRGTAVSYEQYFGPGTRLTVT.

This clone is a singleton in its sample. CDR3 DNA sequence: TGTGCCAGCAGTGTCGAGAATTGGAGCTATGGCTACACCTTC. This codes for CASSVENWSYGYTF. The chain recombines TRBV6-1 with TRBJ1-2; D remains ambiguous. Between the trimmed V and J ends, which lost 4 bases and 4 bases, there was a span of 13 bases. Germline loops: CDR1 MNHNS, CDR2 SASEGT. The CDR3 contains 14 residues.

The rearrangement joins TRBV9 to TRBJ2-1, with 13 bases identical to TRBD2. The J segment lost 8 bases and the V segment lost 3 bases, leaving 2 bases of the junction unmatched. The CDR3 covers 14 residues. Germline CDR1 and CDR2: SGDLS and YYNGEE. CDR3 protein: CASSGLAGGDEQFF. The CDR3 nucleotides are TGTGCCAGCAGCGGACTAGCGGGGGGAGATGAGCAGTTCTTC. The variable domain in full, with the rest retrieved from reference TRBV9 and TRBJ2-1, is DSGVTQTPKHLITATGQRVTLRCSPRSGDLSVYWYQQSLDQGLQFLIQYYNGEERAKGNILERFSAQQFPDLHSELNLSSLELGDSALYFCASSGLAGGDEQFFGPGTRLTVL.

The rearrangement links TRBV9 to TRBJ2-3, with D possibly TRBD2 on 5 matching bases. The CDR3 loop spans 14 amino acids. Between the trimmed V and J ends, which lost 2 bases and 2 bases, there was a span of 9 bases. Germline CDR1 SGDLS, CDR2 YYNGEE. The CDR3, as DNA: TGTGCCAGCAGCGTGGACTTCCTCACAGATACGCAGTATTTT. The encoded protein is CASSVDFLTDTQYF.